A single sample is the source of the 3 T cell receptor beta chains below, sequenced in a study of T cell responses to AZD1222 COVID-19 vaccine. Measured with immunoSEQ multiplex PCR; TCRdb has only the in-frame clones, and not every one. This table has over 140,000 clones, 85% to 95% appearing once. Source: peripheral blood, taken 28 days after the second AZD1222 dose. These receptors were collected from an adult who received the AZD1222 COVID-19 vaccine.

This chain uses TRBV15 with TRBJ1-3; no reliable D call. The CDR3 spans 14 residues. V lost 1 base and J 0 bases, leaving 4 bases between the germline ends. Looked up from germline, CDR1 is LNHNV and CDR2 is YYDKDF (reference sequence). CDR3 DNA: TGTGCCACCAGCAGAGCCAGCTCTGGAAACACCATATATTTT. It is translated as CATSRASSGNTIYF.

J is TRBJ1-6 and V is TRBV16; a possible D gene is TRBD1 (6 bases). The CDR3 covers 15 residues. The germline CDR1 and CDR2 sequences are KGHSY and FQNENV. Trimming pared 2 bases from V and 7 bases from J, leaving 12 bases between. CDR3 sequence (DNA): TGTGCCAGCAGCCAAATAAGGACAGTGAATTCACCCCTCCACTTT. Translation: CASSQIRTVNSPLHF.

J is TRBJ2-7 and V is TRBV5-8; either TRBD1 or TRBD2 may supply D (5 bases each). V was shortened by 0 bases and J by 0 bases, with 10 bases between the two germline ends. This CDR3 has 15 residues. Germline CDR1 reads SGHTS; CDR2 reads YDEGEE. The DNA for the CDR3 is TGTGCCAGCAGCTTGGCCGGGACGGGCTCCTACGAGCAGTACTTC. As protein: CASSLAGTGSYEQYF.